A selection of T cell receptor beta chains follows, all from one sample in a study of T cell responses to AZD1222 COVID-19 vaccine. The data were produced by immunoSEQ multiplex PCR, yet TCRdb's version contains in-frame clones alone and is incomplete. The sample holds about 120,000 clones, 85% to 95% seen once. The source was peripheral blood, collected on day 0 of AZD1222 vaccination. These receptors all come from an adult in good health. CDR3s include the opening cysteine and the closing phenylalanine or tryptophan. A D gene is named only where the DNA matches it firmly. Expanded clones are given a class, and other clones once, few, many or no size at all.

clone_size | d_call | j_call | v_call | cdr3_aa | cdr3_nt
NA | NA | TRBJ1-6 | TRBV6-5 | CASSSAGGSYNSPLHF | TGTGCCAGCAGTTCTGCGGGAGGATCCTATAATTCACCCCTCCACTTT
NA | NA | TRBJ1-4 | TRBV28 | CASSLLRGEMEKLFF | TGTGCCAGCAGCCTCCTTAGAGGCGAGATGGAAAAACTGTTTTTT
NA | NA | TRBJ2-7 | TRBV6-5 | CASYSWLSSYEQYF | TGTGCCAGCTACTCGTGGCTATCCTCCTACGAGCAGTACTTC
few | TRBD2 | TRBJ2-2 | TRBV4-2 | CASSQVGREGDTGELFF | TGTGCCAGCAGCCAAGTAGGGCGGGAGGGTGACACCGGGGAGCTGTTTTTT
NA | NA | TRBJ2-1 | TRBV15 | CATSRDRSSTSYNEQFF | TGTGCCACCAGCAGAGATCGGAGTTCTACCTCCTACAATGAGCAGTTCTTC
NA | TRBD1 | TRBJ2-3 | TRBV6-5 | CASRRQGYTDTQYF | TGTGCCAGCAGGCGACAGGGATACACAGATACGCAGTATTTT
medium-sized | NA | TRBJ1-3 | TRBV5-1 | CASSFTGTSGYTIYF | TGCGCCAGCAGCTTTACGGGGACATCTGGATACACCATATATTTT
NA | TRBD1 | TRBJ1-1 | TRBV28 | CASSLLGQLISEAFF | TGTGCCAGCAGCTTGCTGGGACAGTTAATATCTGAAGCTTTCTTT
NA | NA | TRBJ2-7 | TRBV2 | CASSDSFRRGDEQYF | TGTGCCAGCAGTGACTCCTTCAGGCGGGGCGACGAGCAGTACTTC
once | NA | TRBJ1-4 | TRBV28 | CASTPGEKLFF | TGTGCCAGCACCCCTGGGGAAAAACTGTTTTTT
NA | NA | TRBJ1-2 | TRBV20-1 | CSADGNYGYTF | TGCAGTGCTGACGGGAACTATGGCTACACCTTC
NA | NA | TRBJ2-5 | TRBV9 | CASSSHGLETQYF | TGTGCCAGCAGCTCGCACGGTTTAGAGACCCAGTACTTC
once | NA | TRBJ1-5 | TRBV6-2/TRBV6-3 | CASSYTSHQPQHF | TGTGCCAGCAGTTACACCTCACATCAGCCCCAGCATTTT
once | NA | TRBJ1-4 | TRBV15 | CATSRGTGRELFF | TGTGCCACCAGCAGGGGAACGGGGAGGGAACTGTTTTTT
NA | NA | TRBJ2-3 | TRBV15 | CATSRGSVGTDTQYF | TGTGCCACCAGCAGAGGTAGCGTGGGGACAGATACGCAGTATTTT
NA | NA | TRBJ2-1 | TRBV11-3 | CASSLGDPTYNEQFF | TGTGCCAGCAGCTTGGGGGACCCCACCTACAATGAGCAGTTCTTC
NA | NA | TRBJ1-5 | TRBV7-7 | CASSLLILRAKSHQPQHF | TGTGCTAGCAGCTTATTAATACTACGAGCAAAAAGTCATCAGCCCCAGCATTTT
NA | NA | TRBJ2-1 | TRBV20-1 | CSASGQSWWNYNEQFF | TGCAGTGCTAGTGGCCAGTCCTGGTGGAATTACAATGAGCAGTTCTTC
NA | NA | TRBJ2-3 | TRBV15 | CATSRDLGRYTDTQYF | TGTGCCACCAGCAGAGATCTTGGGCGGTACACAGATACGCAGTATTTT
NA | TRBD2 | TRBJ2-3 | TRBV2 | CASTGAGGNTQYF | TGTGCCAGCACTGGGGCGGGGGGGAATACGCAGTATTTT
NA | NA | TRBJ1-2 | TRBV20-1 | CSASDRSGYTF | TGCAGTGCTAGCGATCGGTCGGGCTACACCTTC
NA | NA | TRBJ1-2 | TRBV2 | CASSEKLGFYGYTF | TGTGCCAGCAGTGAAAAACTGGGATTCTATGGCTACACCTTC
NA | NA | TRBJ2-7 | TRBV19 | CASSRVVTAHYEQYF | TGTGCCAGTAGTAGGGTTGTGACAGCCCACTACGAGCAGTACTTC
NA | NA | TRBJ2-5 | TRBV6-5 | CASRQSETQYF | TGTGCCAGCAGGCAGTCAGAGACCCAGTACTTC
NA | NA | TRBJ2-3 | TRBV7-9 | CASGRGSTDTQYF | TGTGCCAGCGGAAGGGGGTCGACAGATACGCAGTATTTT
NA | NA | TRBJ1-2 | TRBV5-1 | CASSLAVRDLDGYTF | TGCGCCAGCAGCTTGGCCGTGCGGGACCTAGATGGCTACACCTTC
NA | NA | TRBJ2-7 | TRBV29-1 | CSVATDTYEQYF | TGCAGCGTTGCCACAGACACCTACGAGCAGTACTTC
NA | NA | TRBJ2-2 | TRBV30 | CAWSRLGITGELFF | TGTGCCTGGAGTCGGTTGGGGATTACCGGGGAGCTGTTTTTT
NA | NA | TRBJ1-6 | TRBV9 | CASSVDSGSPLHF | TGTGCCAGCAGCGTTGACTCGGGGTCACCCCTCCACTTT
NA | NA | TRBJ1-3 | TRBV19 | CASSIVSGAGNTIYF | TGTGCCAGTAGTATAGTGTCCGGGGCTGGAAACACCATATATTTT
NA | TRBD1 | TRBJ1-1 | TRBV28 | CASRSTGWVTEAFF | TGTGCCAGCAGGTCGACAGGGTGGGTCACTGAAGCTTTCTTT
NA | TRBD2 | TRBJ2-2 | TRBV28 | CASSFRLAAYTGELFF | TGTGCCAGCAGTTTTAGGCTAGCGGCCTATACCGGGGAGCTGTTTTTT
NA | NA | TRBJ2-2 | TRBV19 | CASRGGRASGELFF | TGTGCCAGTAGAGGGGGGAGGGCCTCCGGGGAGCTGTTTTTT
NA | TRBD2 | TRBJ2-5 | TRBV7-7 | CASSPAGLQETQYF | TGTGCTAGCAGCCCAGCGGGGCTTCAAGAGACCCAGTACTTC
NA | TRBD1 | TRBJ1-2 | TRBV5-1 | CASSLAGYTGEAYGYTF | TGCGCCAGCAGCTTGGCCGGATACACAGGGGAGGCCTATGGCTACACCTTC
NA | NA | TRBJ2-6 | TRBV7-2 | CASSPRRGPGANVLTF | TGTGCCAGCAGCCCAAGACGGGGGCCTGGGGCCAACGTCCTGACTTTC
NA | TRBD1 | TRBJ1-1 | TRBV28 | CASVEGAHGGEAFF | TGTGCCAGCGTAGAGGGGGCCCATGGAGGTGAAGCTTTCTTT
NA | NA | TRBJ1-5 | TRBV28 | CASNRQSNQPQHF | TGTGCCAGCAACCGACAGAGCAATCAGCCCCAGCATTTT
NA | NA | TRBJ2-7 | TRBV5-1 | CASSPGAAADYEQYF | TGCGCCAGTTCCCCGGGAGCAGCGGCGGACTACGAGCAGTACTTC
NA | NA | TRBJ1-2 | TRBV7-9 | CASSLSPFYGYTF | TGTGCCAGCAGCTTAAGCCCCTTCTATGGCTACACCTTC
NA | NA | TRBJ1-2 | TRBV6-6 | CASTHGNYGYTF | TGTGCCAGCACCCACGGGAACTATGGCTACACCTTC
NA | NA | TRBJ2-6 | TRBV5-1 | CASSSRTGRESGANVLTF | TGCGCCAGCAGCTCCCGGACAGGGAGGGAATCTGGGGCCAACGTCCTGACTTTC
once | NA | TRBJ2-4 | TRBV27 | CASSLSWGLAKNIQYF | TGTGCCAGCAGTTTATCTTGGGGCCTAGCCAAAAACATTCAGTACTTC
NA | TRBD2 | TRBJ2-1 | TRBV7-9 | CASSALIAGGLNEQFF | TGTGCCAGCAGCGCCTTAATAGCGGGCGGTTTAAATGAGCAGTTCTTC
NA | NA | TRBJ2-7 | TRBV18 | CASSPLDNSYEQYF | TGTGCCAGCTCACCCCTCGACAACTCCTACGAGCAGTACTTC
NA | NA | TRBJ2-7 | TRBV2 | CASTSNYEQYF | TGTGCCAGCACGAGTAACTACGAGCAGTACTTC
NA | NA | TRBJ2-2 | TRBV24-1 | CATSDPPGLSAGELFF | TGTGCCACCAGTGACCCCCCGGGACTTTCCGCCGGGGAGCTGTTTTTT
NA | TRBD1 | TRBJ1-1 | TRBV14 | CASSHRGLGAFF | TGTGCCAGCAGCCACAGGGGGCTTGGAGCTTTCTTT
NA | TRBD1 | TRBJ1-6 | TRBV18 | CASSPTGQGASPLHF | TGTGCCAGCTCACCTACTGGCCAGGGGGCTTCACCCCTCCACTTT
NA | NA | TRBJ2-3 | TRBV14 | CASSRYSISGESRDTQYF | TGTGCCAGCAGCCGGTATTCTATTAGCGGAGAAAGTAGAGATACGCAGTATTTT
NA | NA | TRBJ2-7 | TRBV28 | CASRSTVSYEQYF | TGTGCCAGCAGATCTACAGTATCCTACGAGCAGTACTTC
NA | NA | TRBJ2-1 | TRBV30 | CAWSVSAYNEQFF | TGTGCCTGGAGTGTCTCCGCCTACAATGAGCAGTTCTTC
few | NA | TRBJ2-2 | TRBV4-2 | CASEPVGGMNTGELFF | TGTGCCAGCGAGCCGGTCGGCGGGATGAACACCGGGGAGCTGTTTTTT
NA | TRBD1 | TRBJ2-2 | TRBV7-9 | CASSPGTGAIGTGELFF | TGTGCCAGCAGCCCAGGGACAGGGGCGATTGGGACCGGGGAGCTGTTTTTT